The clone carrying this TCR beta chain showed up many times. The source of the sample is a study of blood T cells in healthy people across ages. Peripheral blood from each donor was collected in a volume of approximately 9.2 milliliters. The germline V gene encodes CDR1 SSHAT and CDR2 FNYEAQ (reference sequence). Germline trimming cut 2 bases from V and 5 bases from J; bases unmatched to any gene: 4. The CDR3 runs 15 residues. Then a second PCR, running about 6 to 12 cycles, was carried out with a sample-barcoded 5' primer and a J-beta primer mix. TCRdb re-called the 5' RACE reads with MiXCR, one entry per CDR3 protein. The sample contains about 650,000 distinct CDR3 sequences, around 32% of which appear only once.

The sample was blood. The J gene is TRBJ2-3, the V gene TRBV7-7, with TRBD2 matching 10 bases. The sequence was obtained from a woman over 75 in good health. DNA of the CDR3: TGTGCCAGCAGCTTACTAGCGGGGGCCCTAGATACGCAGTATTTT. This sequence encodes CASSLLAGALDTQYF.